This T cell receptor beta chain stems from a study of T cells in Graves' hyperthyroidism and ophthalmopathy. Study-wide results and limits: In simple terms, a model built on 13 V-J features told ophthalmopathy apart from stable hyperthyroidism. The majority of expanded thyroid clonotypes above 0.001 also appeared in blood.

The hyperthyroidism was newly diagnosed and had lasted under 2 months; the patients were aged 18 to 65. The authors took PBMCs from over 8.5 ml fresh peripheral blood. Notes on this clonotype: Its antigen is not known.

Using RNA transcripts as the source, TCR beta CDR3 regions were amplified. The HTBI primer set was used in a first-round RT-PCR of the TCR CDR3. TCRdb re-derived calls from the multiplex PCR reads in MiXCR, one entry per CDR3 protein. The sample records approximately 700,000 distinct CDR3 sequences, less than 20% being singletons. V was shortened by 6 bases and J by 8 bases, with 17 bases between the two germline ends. This CDR3 is 13 amino acids long. Germline CDR1 reads DFQATT; CDR2 reads SNEGSKA (reference sequence). The sequencing input was blood. V usage is TRBV20-1 and J usage is TRBJ1-5; TRBD1 is a possible D gene (5 bases). The receptor was isolated from a man aged 18 to 30 with Graves' hyperthyroidism. CDR3 protein: CSAQGQGREPQHF. The DNA for the CDR3 is TGCAGTGCCCAAGGGCAGGGTAGGGAGCCCCAGCATTTT.